This T cell receptor beta chain derives from a study of regulatory T cells in long-lasting Graves disease. Germline assignment: CDR1 ENHRY and CDR2 SYGVKD. The CDR3 runs to 16 residues. The time point was: persistent/refractory GD, antithyroid drugs over 5 years with positive TRAb. Following extraction of RNA from PBMCs, that RNA was used to make the TCR library. American Thyroid Association guidelines defined how Graves' disease was diagnosed. The count of this clonotype is one. A much bigger clone sits one base away, suggesting this may be a read error. Construction of the TCR beta libraries employed iRepertoire HTBI primers in conjunction with Arm-PCR of CDR3 regions. As handled by the study authors: The study identified about 60 TRBV and about 14 TRBJ segments across samples. TCRdb analysed the multiplex PCR reads with MiXCR anew, one entry per CDR3 protein. The V and J calls reflect TCRdb's pipeline rather than the authors' work. The sample lists about 470,000 distinct CDR3 sequences, under 25% seen once, with approximately 7.8% in the top ten.

Source: peripheral blood mononuclear cells (PBMCs), taken when the disease was refractory, from a patient treated with antithyroid drugs. The clonotype was recovered from a female donor with Graves disease. The chain has TRBV10-3 and TRBJ2-2; TRBD1 might be the D (6 bases). The CDR3 DNA reads TGTGCCATCGGTGAGTCCACAGGGAGGAACACCGGGGAGCTGTTTTTT. Translating gives CAIGESTGRNTGELFF.